Listed here are 9 T cell receptor beta chains from one sample, sequenced in a study of CD8 T cells in ankylosing spondylitis. No antigen has been identified for these receptors. TCRdb re-derived calls from the 5' RACE reads in MiXCR, one entry per CDR3 protein. The sample comprises some 840,000 distinct CDR3 sequences, over 9.5% of which are singletons, and 0.45% to 0.6% rests with the top ten. Findings of the study overall: Ankylosing spondylitis blood seemed to carry a telltale TCR beta motif made of under ten highly homologous variants.

The sample taken for sequencing was blood, either unsorted or a sorted T cell fraction (not recorded which). These receptors all stem from a male donor with ankylosing spondylitis.

This clonotype occurred once. This chain uses TRBV6-5 with TRBJ1-4, with D possibly matching TRBD1 (6 bases). The length of the CDR3 is 15 residues. With 2 bases removed from V and 7 bases from J, the gap between germline ends came to 14 bases. Per the germline V gene, CDR1 is MNHEY and CDR2 is SVGAGI. This CDR3 reads CASSYMPGATEKLFF. CDR3 nucleotides: TGTGCCAGCAGTTACATGCCGGGGGCGACTGAAAAACTGTTTTTT.

This clonotype was seen more than once but under ten times. The rearrangement uses TRBV7-9 and TRBJ2-7, with a weak D call TRBD1 (6 bases). The V and J ends lost 1 base and 6 bases respectively, with 13 bases between them. CDR3 length: 14 residues. Germline V gene data show CDR1 as SEHNR and CDR2 as FQNEAQ (reference sequence). The CDR3 loop is CASSLEGGGSEQYF. The CDR3 DNA is TGTGCCAGCAGCTTAGAAGGTGGGGGCTCCGAGCAGTACTTC.

The J gene is TRBJ1-5, the V gene TRBV6-2 or TRBV6-3; 7 positions agree with TRBD1. V dropped 7 bases and J dropped 3; count of bases not matched to a gene: 9. This CDR3 is 15 amino acids long. Germline-derived CDR1 and CDR2 are MNHEY and SVGEGT. The CDR3 loop reads CASKVGTVINQPQHF. In DNA form, the CDR3 reads TGTGCCAGCAAAGTGGGGACAGTCATCAATCAGCCCCAGCATTTT.

V and J are TRBV7-2 and TRBJ2-5; D gene unclear. V gave up 3 bases and J gave up 0 bases, with 8 bases separating them. Looked up from germline, CDR1 is SGHTA and CDR2 is FQGNSA. This CDR3 has 14 residues. The CDR3 is CASSFGSDQETQYF. Written as DNA, the CDR3 is TGTGCCAGCAGCTTTGGTTCGGACCAAGAGACCCAGTACTTC.

This clonotype was counted many times. The gene calls are TRBV20-1 and TRBJ1-3; D is uncertain. The CDR3 length is 12 residues. Germline CDR1 reads DFQATT; CDR2 reads SNEGSKA (reference sequence). V was shortened by 3 bases and J by 5 bases, with 8 bases between the two germline ends. This chain's CDR3 is CSARSPRNTIYF. In DNA form, the CDR3 reads TGCAGTGCTAGGTCGCCGCGAAACACCATATATTTT.

This clonotype came up many times. The chain has TRBV15 and TRBJ1-2; D gene uncertain. The CDR3 covers 14 residues. Trimming shortened V by 1 base and J by 8 bases, and 14 bases separated the two germline ends. CDR1 is LNHNV, CDR2 YYDKDF, per germline (reference sequence). The chain's CDR3 is CATSRAPSMWGYTF. The CDR3 region has the DNA TGTGCCACCAGCAGAGCCCCCTCCATGTGGGGCTACACCTTC. Full variable domain (missing parts from reference TRBV15 and TRBJ1-2): DAMVIQNPRYQVTQFGKPVTLSCSQTLNHNVMYWYQQKSSQAPKLLFHYYDKDFNNEADTPDNFQSRRPNTSFCFLDIRSPGLGDTAMYLCATSRAPSMWGYTFGSGTRLTVV.

This clonotype was detected only a few times. The chain couples TRBV6-2 or TRBV6-3 to TRBJ1-5, with D tentatively TRBD1 (5 bases). Germline values: CDR1 MNHEY, CDR2 SVGEGT. The CDR3 runs to 13 residues. The germline V and J ends were trimmed by 4 bases and 9 bases, with 13 bases remaining between them. This chain's CDR3 is CASSWDPPGPQHF. The CDR3 DNA reads TGTGCCAGCAGTTGGGACCCCCCGGGGCCCCAGCATTTT.

The chain links TRBV12-3 or TRBV12-4 to TRBJ1-1, with D possibly TRBD1 on 6 matching bases. V was pared by 3 bases and J by 1 base, with 9 bases between. The CDR3 consists of 14 residues. CDR3 sequence reads: CASSFMTGNTEAFF. The CDR3, as DNA: TGTGCCAGCAGTTTCATGACAGGGAACACTGAAGCTTTCTTT.

This clonotype came up a few times. The chain uses TRBV6-5 and TRBJ1-1, with unresolved D. There are 14 residues in the CDR3. The germline gives CDR1 MNHEY, CDR2 SVGAGI. V shed 0 bases and J shed 2 bases, with 7 bases lying between them. CDR3: CASSYSRTNTEAFF. DNA for the CDR3: TGTGCCAGCAGTTACTCCAGGACCAACACTGAAGCTTTCTTT.